This passage covers 29 T cell receptor beta chains from one sample sequenced in a study of graft-versus-host responses after intestinal transplantation. Clones were sequenced by immunoSEQ multiplex PCR, and TCRdb holds only the in-frame ones, with some missing. The sample yields around 130,000 clones, around 90% seen once. These TCRs' antigens remain unknown. This specimen consisted of unstimulated CD4+ T cells sorted from spleen or lymph node cells, obtained before intestinal transplant. The receptor source for this set is a human donor who received an intestinal transplant.

The rearrangement uses TRBV30 and TRBJ1-5; 10 nucleotides match TRBD1. V trimming: 7 bases; J trimming: 2 bases; junction bases outside the gene matches: 17. Germline loops: CDR1 GTSNPN, CDR2 SVGIG (reference sequence). This CDR3 region has 18 residues. The chain's CDR3 is CAYPKGTGDLRCNQPQHF. CDR3 sequence (DNA): TGTGCCTACCCGAAGGGGACAGGGGATTTAAGGTGCAATCAGCCCCAGCATTTT. Together with reference TRBV30 and TRBJ1-5, the CDR3 gives the full variable domain: SQTIHQWPATLVQPVGSPLSLECTVEGTSNPNLYWYRQAAGRGLQLLFYSVGIGQISSEVPQNLSASRPQDRQFILSSKKLLLSDSGFYLCAYPKGTGDLRCNQPQHFGDGTRLSIL.

CDR3 sequence reads: CARKSPGTGDYGYTF. The CDR3 DNA reads TGTGCCAGAAAGAGTCCCGGGACAGGGGACTATGGCTACACCTTC. The V call is TRBV2, the J call TRBJ1-2, with 10 bases lining up with TRBD1. The junction had 10 bases not matched to a gene; V was cut back by 9 bases and J by 3 bases. CDR1 SNHLY and CDR2 FYNNEI come from the germline V gene. CDR3 length: 15 amino acids.

This clone was seen once. The chain uses TRBV7-3 and TRBJ1-1, with D possibly matching TRBD1 (5 bases). The germline V gene has CDR1 SGHTA and CDR2 FQGTGA. V lost 5 bases and J lost 7, with 17 bases in between. The CDR3 is 14 residues long. CDR3 loop: CASSPGPLRGEAFF. The CDR3 region has the DNA TGTGCCAGCAGCCCGGGGCCGCTAAGGGGTGAAGCTTTCTTT.

J is TRBJ2-2 and V is TRBV19, with 7 bases aligning to TRBD2. V lost 2 bases, J lost 5 bases, and 5 bases stayed unmatched. Germline V gene data show CDR1 as LNHDA and CDR2 as SQIVND (reference sequence). The CDR3 has 15 residues. The CDR3: CASSILLAVTGELFF. The CDR3 bases are TGTGCCAGTAGTATACTTCTAGCGGTAACCGGGGAGCTGTTTTTT.

The gene calls are TRBV9 and TRBJ2-6; D uncertain. Germline CDR1 SGDLS, CDR2 YYNGEE. This CDR3 spans 15 amino acids. V dropped 2 bases and J dropped 2 bases, with 8 bases sitting between them. In DNA, the CDR3 is TGTGCCAGCAGCGTTGTAGGGACTGGGGCCAACGTCCTGACTTTC. Translation gives CASSVVGTGANVLTF. Full variable domain (remainder filled in from reference TRBV9 and TRBJ2-6): DSGVTQTPKHLITATGQRVTLRCSPRSGDLSVYWYQQSLDQGLQFLIQYYNGEERAKGNILERFSAQQFPDLHSELNLSSLELGDSALYFCASSVVGTGANVLTFGAGSRLTVL.

The chain carries TRBV2 and TRBJ1-2; perhaps TRBD1 as D (5 bases). CDR1 SNHLY and CDR2 FYNNEI come from the germline V gene. The CDR3 sequence is 13 residues long. Trimming pared 2 bases from V and 6 bases from J, leaving 10 bases between. CDR3 residues: CASSELGADGYTF. CDR3 DNA: TGTGCCAGCAGTGAACTTGGGGCGGATGGCTACACCTTC.

The chain carries TRBV6-5 and TRBJ2-3, with a possible D match to TRBD1 (6 bases). The V gene's germline CDR1 is MNHEY and CDR2 SVGAGI. Trimming removed 9 bases at V and 1 base at J, with 11 bases between. The CDR3 length is 13 residues. CDR3 in amino acids: CASQKGGTDTQYF. The CDR3 nucleotides are TGTGCCAGTCAGAAGGGGGGCACAGATACGCAGTATTTT.

This chain joins TRBV5-1 and TRBJ1-5; TRBD1 is a possible D gene (5 bases). CDR3 length: 14 amino acids. Trimming cost V 4 bases and J 7 bases, with 15 bases left between them. CDR1 and CDR2 (germline): SGHRS, YFSETQ. CDR3 DNA sequence: TGCGCCAGCAGCCCTGGACAAGGAGGCCAGCCCCAGCATTTT. This codes for CASSPGQGGQPQHF.

This chain uses TRBV19 with TRBJ1-2; D not certain. The CDR3 consists of 15 residues. Looked up from germline, CDR1 is LNHDA and CDR2 is SQIVND (reference sequence). V was clipped by 1 base and J by 4 bases, with 13 bases between them. In nucleotides, the CDR3 is TGTGCCAGTAGTATAGTTTCAGAAACTTCCTATGGCTACACCTTC. Translating it yields CASSIVSETSYGYTF.

The chain recombines TRBV6-5 with TRBJ1-5; 7 bases line up with TRBD1. The junction had 5 bases not matched to a gene; V was cut back by 7 bases and J by 5 bases. From germline, CDR1 is MNHEY and CDR2 SVGAGI. This CDR3 is 13 amino acids long. The CDR3 nucleotides are TGTGCCAGCACCCCAGGGGGAGATCAGCCCCAGCATTTT. It translates to CASTPGGDQPQHF.

V is TRBV7-2 and J is TRBJ1-2; D ambiguous. CDR1 is SGHTA and CDR2 is FQGNSA in the germline V gene. CDR3 size: 13 residues. V was clipped by 0 bases and J by 3 bases, with 5 bases between them. CDR3 nucleotides: TGTGCCAGCAGCTTAGCAAGGGACTATGGCTACACCTTC. This gives the protein CASSLARDYGYTF.

In DNA, the CDR3 is TGTGCCAGCAGTCCTCTAGCCATGAACACTGAAGCTTTCTTT. Its translation: CASSPLAMNTEAFF. V gene TRBV27 combines with J gene TRBJ1-1; the D is unclear. The germline gives CDR1 MNHEY, CDR2 SMNVEV (reference sequence). The CDR3 contains 14 residues. Trimming stripped 5 bases from V and 0 bases from J, with 10 bases between.

The CDR3 DNA is TGTGCCAGCAGCCGCAGGGGGCACTATGGCTACACCTTC. This gives the protein CASSRRGHYGYTF. The V call is TRBV5-6, the J call TRBJ1-2, with 8 bases aligning to TRBD1. Trimming cost V 4 bases and J 3 bases; bases outside gene matches: 2. Per germline, CDR1 SGHDT and CDR2 YYEEEE. This CDR3 contains 13 residues.

This clone was recorded a few times. The rearrangement joins TRBV29-1 to TRBJ1-3; TRBD1 matches at 7 bases. This CDR3 has 16 residues. The V gene end was trimmed by 4 bases and the J gene end by 0 bases; junction bases not matched to a gene: 9. CDR1 is SQVTM, CDR2 ANQGSEA, per germline. As DNA, the CDR3 is TGCAGCGTTGCTGGCTCAGGGACAGCCTCTGGAAACACCATATATTTT. The encoded protein is CSVAGSGTASGNTIYF.

V gene TRBV7-6 combines with J gene TRBJ2-5; D remains unclear. V shed 0 bases and J shed 4 bases, with 6 bases lying between them. CDR3 length: 13 residues. Germline CDR1 and CDR2: SGHVS and FNYEAQ. The CDR3 sequence is CASSLAARETQYF. CDR3 DNA sequence: TGTGCCAGCAGCTTAGCAGCGCGAGAGACCCAGTACTTC. Full variable domain (remainder filled in from reference TRBV7-6 and TRBJ2-5): GAGVSQSPRYKVTKRGQDVALRCDPISGHVSLYWYRQALGQGPEFLTYFNYEAQQDKSGLPNDRFSAERPEGSISTLTIQRTEQRDSAMYRCASSLAARETQYFGPGTRLLVL.

The rearrangement uses TRBV5-4 and TRBJ2-3; D possibly corresponds to TRBD1 (5 bases). Trimming removed 4 bases at V and 1 base at J, with 10 bases between. Germline CDR1 is SGHNT and CDR2 is YYREEE (reference sequence). The CDR3 totals 14 residues. The CDR3 here is CASSPTTGTDTQYF. CDR3 DNA sequence: TGTGCCAGCAGCCCGACGACAGGCACAGATACGCAGTATTTT.

The chain recombines TRBV19 with TRBJ1-6, with D maybe TRBD1 (5 bases). The CDR3 length is 15 residues. Trimming shortened V by 11 bases and J by 9 bases, and 23 bases separated the two germline ends. Germline V gene data show CDR1 as LNHDA and CDR2 as SQIVND (reference sequence). The CDR3 sequence is CASKIGAVIGSPLHF. CDR3 coding DNA: TGTGCCTCGAAGATCGGGGCCGTAATAGGTTCACCCCTCCACTTT.

The chain uses TRBV6-1 and TRBJ2-4, with 8 bases that match TRBD1. The CDR3 extends over 14 amino acids. V dropped 6 bases and J dropped 7; count of bases not matched to a gene: 8. Germline lookup yields CDR1 MNHNS and CDR2 SASEGT. CDR3 residues: CASSPVPGGNIQYF. In DNA, the CDR3 is TGTGCCAGCAGCCCCGTCCCAGGGGGCAACATTCAGTACTTC.

This clone turned up a few times. The chain employs TRBV4-1 and TRBJ1-4; no firm D call. CDR1 is MGHRA and CDR2 is YSYEKL in the germline V gene. This CDR3 has 15 amino acids. The V and J ends lost 1 base and 11 bases respectively, with 17 bases between them. The CDR3 reads CASSQGGHTLRKLFF. The CDR3 DNA follows: TGCGCCAGCAGCCAAGGCGGGCACACACTCAGGAAACTGTTTTTT.

The rearrangement joins TRBV27 to TRBJ2-1; D assignment may be TRBD1 or TRBD2 (5 bases each). V lost 6 bases to trimming and J lost 4 bases, with 16 bases between them. CDR3 length: 15 residues. Germline V gene data show CDR1 as MNHEY and CDR2 as SMNVEV (reference sequence). The CDR3 region is CASRLGVLDYNEQFF. In DNA, the CDR3 is TGTGCCAGCAGACTGGGGGTATTGGATTACAATGAGCAGTTCTTC.

The rearrangement joins TRBV7-3 to TRBJ2-5; D assignment may be TRBD1 or TRBD2 (5 bases each). The V end was cut by 5 bases, the J end by 4 bases, with 14 bases between. The germline gives CDR1 SGHTA, CDR2 FQGTGA. CDR3 length equals 14 residues. In DNA form, the CDR3 reads TGTGCCAGCAGCCTTGGGGGAGACGTAGAGACCCAGTACTTC. Its translation: CASSLGGDVETQYF.

V usage is TRBV2 and J usage is TRBJ2-3; 7 bases fit TRBD2. The CDR3 length is 12 residues. The V gene's germline CDR1 is SNHLY and CDR2 FYNNEI. With V trimmed by 4 bases and J by 6 bases, 1 base remained unmatched. The CDR3 DNA reads TGTGCCAGCAGTGTACTAGCGGATACGCAGTATTTT. Residues: CASSVLADTQYF.

V is TRBV7-9 and J is TRBJ1-6; unclear D gene. V shed 2 bases and J shed 8 bases, with 4 bases lying between them. The CDR3 is made up of 12 amino acids. Germline V gene data show CDR1 as SEHNR and CDR2 as FQNEAQ (reference sequence). CDR3 protein: CASSLSDSPLHF. CDR3 bases: TGTGCCAGCAGCTTATCAGATTCACCCCTCCACTTT.

The V call is TRBV27, the J call TRBJ1-5; 8 bases match TRBD1. CDR3 length: 14 residues. With 5 bases clipped from V and 7 bases from J, the junction kept 7 bases outside the gene matches. Germline-derived CDR1 and CDR2 are MNHEY and SMNVEV (reference sequence). The CDR3 loop reads CASSGSGGRQPQHF. In DNA form, the CDR3 reads TGTGCCAGCAGTGGGTCAGGGGGCAGGCAGCCCCAGCATTTT.

This chain joins TRBV15 and TRBJ1-1, with D unresolved. V dropped 3 bases and J dropped 0 bases, with 32 bases sitting between them. The CDR3 has 22 amino acids. The germline CDR1 and CDR2 sequences are LNHNV and YYDKDF (reference sequence). For the CDR3, the DNA is TGTGCCACCAGCAGCCCCAACCCCGGGTCCTCGTGGATCCCACCGATGAACACTGAAGCTTTCTTT. Translating it yields CATSSPNPGSSWIPPMNTEAFF.

V and J are TRBV27 and TRBJ1-6; 7 bases align to TRBD1. This CDR3 is built from 19 residues. The germline V gene encodes CDR1 MNHEY and CDR2 SMNVEV (reference sequence). The J segment lost 10 bases and the V segment lost 3 bases, leaving 21 bases of the junction unmatched. The CDR3 nucleotides read TGTGCCAGCAGTTTCGACAGGGTTTTTTTGGGTGCATCCAACTCACCCCTCCACTTT. It is translated as CASSFDRVFLGASNSPLHF.

The CDR3 nucleotides are TGTGCCAGCAGTATAGGGGCCAGGGGGAGATCCGGGGAGCTGTTTTTT. Translated: CASSIGARGRSGELFF. The V gene is TRBV6-6, the J gene TRBJ2-2; 7 bases fit TRBD1. Germline assignment: CDR1 MNHNY and CDR2 SVGAGI (reference sequence). Germline trimming cut 5 bases from V and 6 bases from J; bases unmatched to any gene: 12. CDR3 length equals 16 residues.

The chain links TRBV29-1 to TRBJ1-1, with D tentatively TRBD1 (6 bases). CDR1 is SQVTM, CDR2 ANQGSEA, per germline. CDR3 length equals 14 residues. Trimming took off 4 bases at V and 6 bases at J, with 18 bases between the two ends. The CDR3 spells CSVVRGRGSAEAFF. CDR3 coding DNA: TGCAGCGTTGTCCGGGGGCGGGGGTCGGCTGAAGCTTTCTTT. Variable domain in full (rest from reference TRBV29-1 and TRBJ1-1): SAVISQKPSRDICQRGTSLTIQCQVDSQVTMMFWYRQQPGQSLTLIATANQGSEATYESGFVIDKFPISRPNLTFSTLTVSNMSPEDSSIYLCSVVRGRGSAEAFFGQGTRLTVV.

V usage is TRBV7-8 and J usage is TRBJ1-1; D unclear. This CDR3 is 15 amino acids long. Germline loops: CDR1 SGHVS, CDR2 FQNEAQ. Trimming stripped 1 base from V and 1 base from J, with 10 bases between. CDR3 protein: CASSLEVGRNTEAFF. CDR3 nucleotides: TGTGCCAGCAGCTTAGAGGTTGGAAGGAACACTGAAGCTTTCTTT.